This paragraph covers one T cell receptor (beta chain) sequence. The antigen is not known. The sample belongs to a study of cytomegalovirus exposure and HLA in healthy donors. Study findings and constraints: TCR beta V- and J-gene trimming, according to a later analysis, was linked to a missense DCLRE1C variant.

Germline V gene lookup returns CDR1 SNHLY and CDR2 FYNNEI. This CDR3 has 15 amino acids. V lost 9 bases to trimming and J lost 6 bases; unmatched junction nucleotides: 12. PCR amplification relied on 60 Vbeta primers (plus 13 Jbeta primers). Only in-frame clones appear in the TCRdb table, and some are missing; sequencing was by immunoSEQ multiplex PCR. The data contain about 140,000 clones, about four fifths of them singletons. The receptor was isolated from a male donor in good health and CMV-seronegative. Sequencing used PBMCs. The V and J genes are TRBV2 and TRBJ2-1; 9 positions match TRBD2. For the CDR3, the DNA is TGTGCCAGAGAGGGTTCCGGGACTAGCTTCAATGAGCAGTTCTTC. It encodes CAREGSGTSFNEQFF.